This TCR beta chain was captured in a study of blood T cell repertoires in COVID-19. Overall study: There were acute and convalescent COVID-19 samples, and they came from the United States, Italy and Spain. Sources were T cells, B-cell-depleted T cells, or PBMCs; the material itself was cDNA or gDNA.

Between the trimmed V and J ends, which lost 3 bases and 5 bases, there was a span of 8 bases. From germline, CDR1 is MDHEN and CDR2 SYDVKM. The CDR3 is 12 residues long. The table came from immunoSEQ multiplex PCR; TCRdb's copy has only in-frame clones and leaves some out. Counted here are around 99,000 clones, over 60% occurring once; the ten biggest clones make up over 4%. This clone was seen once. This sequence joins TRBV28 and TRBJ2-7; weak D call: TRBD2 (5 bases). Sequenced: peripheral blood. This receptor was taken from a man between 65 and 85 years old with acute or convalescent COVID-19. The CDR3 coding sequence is TGTGCCAGCAGTTTTGCCGGGAACGAGCAGTACTTC. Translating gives CASSFAGNEQYF.